The 10 T cell receptor beta chains listed next were all sequenced from one sample in a study of T cells after posttransplantation cyclophosphamide. Treatment was busulfan-fludarabine conditioning, a marrow graft, and cyclophosphamide on days +3 and +4. Produced via immunoSEQ multiplex PCR; TCRdb's table is partial and in-frame only. The repertoire consists of about 2,600 clones, with roughly two thirds occurring once and the leading ten covering 25% to 30%. Sample: PBMCs, taken 30 days after allogeneic stem cell transplant with posttransplant cyclophosphamide. These receptors originate from a female patient aged 50-65 years who received an allogeneic stem cell transplant from a related donor, was CMV-positive, and had no GVHD. Some T cells may be supplied by the graft donor.

The table lists this clone with a count of one. The J gene is TRBJ1-2, the V gene TRBV12-5, with a weak D call TRBD1 (5 bases). Germline CDR1 and CDR2: LGHNT and FRNRAP. The CDR3 runs 14 residues. Trimming shortened V by 5 bases and J by 13 bases, and 23 bases separated the two germline ends. DNA for the CDR3: TGTGCTAGTGGTCCCCCCCGGACAACGAACGTTAGCACCTTC. Encoded protein: CASGPPRTTNVSTF.

The chain joins TRBV30 to TRBJ1-1; a possible D gene is TRBD1 (5 bases). Trimming left V 3 bases short and J 0 bases short, with 14 bases between. Per germline, CDR1 GTSNPN and CDR2 SVGIG (reference sequence). This CDR3 comprises 15 residues. CDR3 sequence: CAWRSVGHMNTEAFF. CDR3 coding DNA: TGTGCCTGGAGGTCGGTTGGACATATGAACACTGAAGCTTTCTTT.

The J gene is TRBJ2-6, the V gene TRBV6-6, with TRBD1 as a possible D gene (6 bases). Looked up from germline, CDR1 is MNHNY and CDR2 is SVGAGI (reference sequence). This CDR3 spans 15 amino acids. Trimming took off 7 bases at V and 3 bases at J, with 13 bases between the two ends. CDR3 DNA sequence: TGTGCCAGCACCAGCGGCAGGGGTGGGGCCAACGTCCTGACTTTC. Protein: CASTSGRGGANVLTF.

This chain uses TRBV5-8 with TRBJ1-2; 10 nucleotides agree with TRBD1. Germline lookup yields CDR1 SGHTS and CDR2 YDEGEE. J gave up 6 bases and V 0 bases, and 8 bases lay outside the gene matches. CDR3 length equals 16 residues. As DNA, the CDR3 is TGTGCCAGCAGCTTGGGACAGGGGGCGTTCCTGGATGGCTACACCTTC. It translates to CASSLGQGAFLDGYTF.

The chain uses TRBV5-4 and TRBJ2-7; perhaps TRBD2 as D (5 bases). Deletions cut 0 bases from V and 2 bases from J, with 9 bases between. Germline CDR1 reads SGHNT; CDR2 reads YYREEE (reference sequence). The CDR3 is 14 amino acids. The CDR3 bases are TGTGCCAGCAGCTTGGTGGACTCCACCTACGAGCAGTACTTC. This encodes CASSLVDSTYEQYF.

Only a few counts were recorded for this clone. The chain uses TRBV9 and TRBJ2-7, with D uncertain. The CDR3 contains 15 residues. Germline CDR1 reads SGDLS; CDR2 reads YYNGEE. The CDR3: CASFVKLETAYEQYF. The CDR3 coding sequence is TGTGCTAGTTTTGTAAAGCTGGAGACGGCATACGAGCAGTACTTC.

Notes on this clone: The sample holds other DNA sequences that translate to the same CDR3. V is TRBV11-2 and J is TRBJ1-5; 8 positions agree with TRBD1. V shed 3 bases, J shed 7 bases, and the junction held 2 bases outside the gene matches. The V gene's germline CDR1 is SGHAT and CDR2 FQNNGV. The CDR3 contains 13 residues. CDR3 in amino acids: CASSLTGDQPQHF. The CDR3 nucleotides are TGTGCCAGCAGCTTGACAGGGGACCAGCCCCAGCATTTT. Full variable domain (rest looked up from reference TRBV11-2 and TRBJ1-5): EAGVAQSPRYKIIEKRQSVAFWCNPISGHATLYWYQQILGQGPKLLIQFQNNGVVDDSQLPKDRFSAERLKGVDSTLKIQPAKLEDSAVYLCASSLTGDQPQHFGDGTRLSIL.

The J gene is TRBJ2-7, the V gene TRBV6-6; 8 nucleotides match TRBD2. V dropped 9 bases and J dropped 6; count of bases not matched to a gene: 10. This CDR3 contains 13 residues. Per germline, CDR1 MNHNY and CDR2 SVGAGI (reference sequence). For the CDR3, the DNA is TGTGCCAGTGCTCCGACTAGCGTCGGCGAGCAGTACTTC. Its protein is CASAPTSVGEQYF.

The J gene is TRBJ2-1, the V gene TRBV28; 7 nucleotides agree with TRBD1. Germline assignment: CDR1 MDHEN and CDR2 SYDVKM. There are 16 residues in the CDR3. V lost 3 bases, J lost 2 bases, and 7 bases stayed unmatched. The CDR3 sequence: CASSLLQGVPYNEQFF. The CDR3 DNA follows: TGTGCCAGCAGTTTGCTGCAGGGGGTGCCCTACAATGAGCAGTTCTTC. Variable domain in full (rest from reference TRBV28 and TRBJ2-1): DVKVTQSSRYLVKRTGEKVFLECVQDMDHENMFWYRQDPGLGLRLIYFSYDVKMKEKGDIPEGYSVSREKKERFSLILESASTNQTSMYLCASSLLQGVPYNEQFFGPGTRLTVL.

Only one count was recorded for this clone. CDR3 nucleotide sequence: TGTGCCAGCTGTCAGGGGAATTCACCCCTCCACTTT. Amino acid sequence: CASCQGNSPLHF. The chain links TRBV6-1 to TRBJ1-6; perhaps TRBD1 as D (6 bases). This CDR3 contains 12 residues. V was shortened by 8 bases and J by 7 bases, with 9 bases between the two germline ends. Germline V lookup: CDR1 MNHNS, CDR2 SASEGT.